This T cell receptor beta chain was recovered during a study of CD8+ T cells in alopecia areata. As the sequencing template, cDNA was produced by extracting RNA and reverse transcribing it. Assay used: immunoSEQ multiplex PCR; TCRdb lists only in-frame clones, some missing. This table holds about 100,000 clones, around 59% found once. The sample holds one count of this clone. The CDR3 totals 15 residues. V was cut by 4 bases and J by 0 bases, with 10 bases left in between. The germline V gene encodes CDR1 MNHEY and CDR2 SVGAGI. This rearrangement joins TRBV6-5 to TRBJ1-3; D not certain. The sequencing input was CD8+ T cells sorted from blood. This receptor was identified in a human donor in good health. CDR3 in DNA: TGTGCCAGCAGTTGGCAGGTTAGCTCTGGAAACACCATATATTTT. It yields the protein CASSWQVSSGNTIYF.